This T cell receptor (beta chain) was captured by sequencing in a study of blood T cell repertoires in COVID-19. About the study: Material from acute and convalescent COVID-19 was sourced from the United States, Italy and Spain.

Trimming removed 7 bases from V and 4 bases from J; junction bases left unmatched: 12. The CDR3 is made up of 15 amino acids. Per germline, CDR1 SGHRS and CDR2 YFSETQ. In the authors' methods: Reference gene primer amplification gave nucleated cell count estimates. The data were produced by immunoSEQ multiplex PCR, yet TCRdb's version contains in-frame clones alone and is incomplete. The D gene and trimming were derived from the DNA, and the V and J assignments and clone size from that table. The data show about 210,000 clones, roughly 90% seen once. Recruitment covered about 26 US areas and drew participants whose ages spanned roughly 18 to 100 years.

J is TRBJ1-2 and V is TRBV5-1; 8 positions agree with TRBD1. Sample: PBMCs or T cells enriched from blood (not recorded which). The TCR originated in a man in his late teens or twenties with acute COVID-19. CDR3 nucleotide sequence: TGCGCCAGCTCCTCAGCGGACAGGGAAGGCTATGGCTACACCTTC. Translation gives CASSSADREGYGYTF.